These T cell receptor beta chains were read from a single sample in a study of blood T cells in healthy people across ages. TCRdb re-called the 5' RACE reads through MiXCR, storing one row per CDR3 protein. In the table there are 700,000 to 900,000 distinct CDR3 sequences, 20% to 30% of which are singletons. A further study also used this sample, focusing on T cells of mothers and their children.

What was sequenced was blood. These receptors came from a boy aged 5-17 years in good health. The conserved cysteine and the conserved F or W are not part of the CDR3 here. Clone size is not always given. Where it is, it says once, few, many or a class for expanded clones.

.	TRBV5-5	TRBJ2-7	ASSLAGQGFYEQY
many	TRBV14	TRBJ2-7	ASSPRLTYEQY
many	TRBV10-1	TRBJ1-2	ASSEADNYGYT
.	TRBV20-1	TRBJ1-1	SASDRVGTEAF
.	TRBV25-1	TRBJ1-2	ASRPDGQGGYGYT
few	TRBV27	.	ASSPGVHYEQY
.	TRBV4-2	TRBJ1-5	ASSLEQGVNQPQH
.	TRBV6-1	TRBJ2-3	ASRDSGSMADTQY
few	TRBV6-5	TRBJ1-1	ASTRLGTEAF
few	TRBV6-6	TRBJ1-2	ASTDGARYGYT
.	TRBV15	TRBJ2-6	ATSRERGTGDLSGANVLT
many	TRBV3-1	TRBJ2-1	ASSQESITYNEQF
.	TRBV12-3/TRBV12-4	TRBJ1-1	ASSLVTGEGMNTEAF
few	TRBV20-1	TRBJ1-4	SARVEGLNEKLF
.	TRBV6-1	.	ASGLANEQF
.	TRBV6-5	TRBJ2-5	ASSYSMGEQY
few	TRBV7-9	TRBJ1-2	ASSSPLGQNPNYGYT
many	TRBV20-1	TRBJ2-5	SARGQETQY
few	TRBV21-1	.	ASSPPGGYEQF
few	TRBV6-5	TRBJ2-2	ASSRQGETGELF
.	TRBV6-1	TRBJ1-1	ASQGNNEAF
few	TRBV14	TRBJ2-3	ASSSVGGLLTDTQY
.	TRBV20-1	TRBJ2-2	SARQSLGELF
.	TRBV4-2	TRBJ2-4	ASSQAIGAGAQNIQY
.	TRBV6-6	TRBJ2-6	ASSYSPGAGANVLT
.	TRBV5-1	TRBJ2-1	ASSSQAGGQNEQF
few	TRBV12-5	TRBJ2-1	ASGLVGGRFSSYNEQF
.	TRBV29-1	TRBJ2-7	SVVSEETYEQY
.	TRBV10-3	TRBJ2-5	AISDQTGSQETQY
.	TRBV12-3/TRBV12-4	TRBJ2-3	ASSLNSGGFTDTQY
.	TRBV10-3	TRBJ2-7	AISESGQGGEQY
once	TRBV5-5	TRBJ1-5	ASSTGTGSQPQH
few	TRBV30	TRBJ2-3	AWSLNSRSTDTQY
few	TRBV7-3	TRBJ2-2	ASSLIVQGAGELF
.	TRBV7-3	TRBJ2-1	ASSLTAGYSYNEQF
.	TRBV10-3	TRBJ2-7	AIRAMGETDEQY
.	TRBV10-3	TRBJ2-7	AISASGADEQY
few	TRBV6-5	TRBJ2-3	ASRNLNTQY
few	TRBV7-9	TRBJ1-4	ASSKSRNRAEKLF
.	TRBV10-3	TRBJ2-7	AISASYDYEQY
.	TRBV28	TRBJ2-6	ASSSLLGRDLGANVLT
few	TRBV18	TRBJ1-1	ASSPQRGPRTEAF
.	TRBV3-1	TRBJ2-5	ASSQVRGGAETQY
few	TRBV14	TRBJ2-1	ASSETSVSGVNEQF
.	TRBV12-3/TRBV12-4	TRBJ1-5	ASSQTPVGSQPQH
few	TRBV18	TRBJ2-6	ASSPSAISGANVLT
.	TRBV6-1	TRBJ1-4	ASKSGTTNEKLF
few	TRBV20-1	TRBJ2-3	SARLSSTDTQY